The sequence of this T cell receptor (beta chain) was determined in a study of cytomegalovirus exposure and HLA in healthy donors. Use of 60 Vbeta and 13 Jbeta primers characterized the PCR. The data were produced by immunoSEQ multiplex PCR, yet TCRdb's version contains in-frame clones alone and is incomplete. The sample yields 130,000 to 150,000 clones, about 75% seen once. CDR1 is MGHRA and CDR2 is YSYEKL in the germline V gene. This CDR3 is built from 16 residues. With V trimmed by 3 bases and J by 8 bases, 8 bases remained unmatched. Findings of the study overall: Using the classifier, cytomegalovirus status was reportedly diagnosed with high specificity and sensitivity.

In the case of this clone: Its antigen is unidentified.

The sequence derives from a man aged 18 to 30 in good health and CMV-seronegative. The specimen sequenced was PBMCs. This chain joins TRBV4-1 and TRBJ2-1; 12 bases agree with TRBD2. The CDR3 DNA reads as TGCGCCAGCAGCCATCCGACTAGCGGGGGCTTAGATGAGCAGTTCTTC. This sequence encodes CASSHPTSGGLDEQFF.